The 22 T cell receptor beta chains below come from one sample, sequenced in a study of CD4 T cells in relation to SARS-CoV-2 and coronaviruses. Clones were read by immunoSEQ multiplex PCR, and TCRdb kept only the in-frame ones, dropping some. The table records about 54,000 clones, under 95% of them present only once. Sequencing used naive CD4+ T cells from PBMCs. Indicated subset: naive CD4+ T cells isolated by negative enrichment. The receptors come from an adult with COVID-19.

The chain recombines TRBV28 with TRBJ2-6; D is ambiguous. There are 13 residues in the CDR3. Trimming shortened V by 6 bases and J by 2 bases, and 5 bases separated the two germline ends. CDR1 is MDHEN and CDR2 is SYDVKM in the germline V gene. CDR3 bases: TGTGCCAGCAGGGAGACTGGGGCCAACGTCCTGACTTTC. This translates into CASRETGANVLTF.

The V and J genes are TRBV7-9 and TRBJ2-2, with no clear D. V gave up 1 base and J gave up 3 bases, with 6 bases separating them. Germline-derived CDR1 and CDR2 are SEHNR and FQNEAQ (reference sequence). This CDR3 is built from 14 residues. DNA of the CDR3: TGTGCCAGCAGCTTAGGTGATGACACCGGGGAGCTGTTTTTT. Translated, it gives CASSLGDDTGELFF.

The chain carries TRBV10-1 and TRBJ2-1; D perhaps matches TRBD2 (5 bases). The CDR3 runs 15 residues. Germline values: CDR1 WNHNN, CDR2 SYGVQD (reference sequence). Trimming took off 2 bases at V and 10 bases at J, with 18 bases between the two ends. CDR3: CASSEGPSGVYEQFF. Here the CDR3 DNA reads TGCGCCAGCAGTGAGGGTCCGTCCGGGGTATACGAGCAGTTCTTC.

The chain carries TRBV4-2 and TRBJ1-4; D perhaps matches TRBD1 (6 bases). Germline CDR1 and CDR2: LGHNA and YNFKEQ. The CDR3 is 17 amino acids. V gave up 1 base and J gave up 7 bases, with 19 bases separating them. CDR3 protein: CASSQGGQGRVAEKLFF. The CDR3 DNA reads as TGTGCCAGCAGCCAAGGGGGCCAGGGGAGAGTCGCTGAAAAACTGTTTTTT.

The J gene is TRBJ2-3, the V gene TRBV19; no clear D gene. The V gene's germline CDR1 is LNHDA and CDR2 SQIVND (reference sequence). Trimming removed 5 bases from V and 2 bases from J, with 11 bases in between. The CDR3 spans 14 residues. The CDR3 reads CASSQASDTDTQYF. The CDR3 DNA reads as TGTGCCAGTAGTCAGGCCTCAGACACAGATACGCAGTATTTT. The entire variable domain, with the rest obtained from reference TRBV19 and TRBJ2-3, is as follows: DGGITQSPKYLFRKEGQNVTLSCEQNLNHDAMYWYRQDPGQGLRLIYYSQIVNDFQKGDIAEGYSVSREKKESFPLTVTSAQKNPTAFYLCASSQASDTDTQYFGPGTRLTVL.

This CDR3 is CASRGQGQETQYF. CDR3 coding DNA: TGTGCCAGCCGGGGACAGGGACAAGAGACCCAGTACTTC. The chain joins TRBV28 to TRBJ2-5; TRBD1 aligns across 9 bases. The CDR3 has 13 residues. Germline V lookup: CDR1 MDHEN, CDR2 SYDVKM. Unmatched junction bases numbered 3, after V lost 8 bases and J lost 2 bases.

The rearrangement uses TRBV9 and TRBJ1-2; 7 bases align to TRBD1. Germline V gives CDR1 SGDLS, CDR2 YYNGEE. The J segment lost 1 base and the V segment lost 4 bases, leaving 4 bases of the junction unmatched. This CDR3 is built from 14 residues. The CDR3 bases are TGTGCCAGCAGCTCACAGGGGCATAACTATGGCTACACCTTC. This encodes CASSSQGHNYGYTF.

V gene TRBV14 combines with J gene TRBJ1-6, with TRBD1 as a possible D gene (5 bases). The length of the CDR3 is 14 residues. CDR1 is SGHDN and CDR2 is FVKESK in the germline V gene. V dropped 2 bases and J dropped 6 bases, with 8 bases sitting between them. The DNA of the CDR3 is TGTGCCAGCAGCCAACGGGGCCTTAATTCACCCCTCCACTTT. This translates into CASSQRGLNSPLHF. The full variable domain, completed using reference TRBV14 and TRBJ1-6, is EAGVTQFPSHSVIEKGQTVTLRCDPISGHDNLYWYRRVMGKEIKFLLHFVKESKQDESGMPNNRFLAERTGGTYSTLKVQPAELEDSGVYFCASSQRGLNSPLHFGNGTRLTVT.

In this sample, this clone turned up once. The J gene is TRBJ2-1, the V gene TRBV28; D gene unclear. CDR3 length: 11 amino acids. Germline-derived CDR1 and CDR2 are MDHEN and SYDVKM. Between the trimmed V and J ends, which lost 5 bases and 13 bases, there was a span of 12 bases. CDR3 sequence reads: CASSTDNLQFF. The CDR3 DNA is TGTGCCAGCAGTACAGATAATCTACAGTTCTTC.

This chain uses TRBV5-1 with TRBJ1-1; tentatively, D is TRBD1 (5 bases). V shed 2 bases and J shed 1 base, with 6 bases lying between them. CDR3 length: 13 residues. Germline-derived CDR1 and CDR2 are SGHRS and YFSETQ. CDR3 sequence: CASSFGQNTEAFF. The CDR3 nucleotides are TGCGCCAGCAGCTTCGGACAGAACACTGAAGCTTTCTTT. The complete variable domain, with remaining parts taken from reference TRBV5-1 and TRBJ1-1, reads KAGVTQTPRYLIKTRGQQVTLSCSPISGHRSVSWYQQTPGQGLQFLFEYFSETQRNKGNFPGRFSGRQFSNSRSEMNVSTLELGDSALYLCASSFGQNTEAFFGQGTRLTVV.

The chain employs TRBV19 and TRBJ1-5, with a possible D match to TRBD1 (5 bases). Per germline, CDR1 LNHDA and CDR2 SQIVND (reference sequence). The CDR3 totals 14 residues. The V gene lost 10 bases and the J gene lost 7 bases, with 20 bases spanning the gap. The CDR3 sequence is CATNRRGTHQPQHF. The DNA for the CDR3 is TGTGCCACCAACCGGCGCGGGACTCACCAGCCCCAGCATTTT.

The chain uses TRBV3-1 (or the pseudogene TRBV3-2) and TRBJ2-3; 12 nucleotides match TRBD2. CDR3 size: 17 residues. Germline loops: CDR1 LGHDT, CDR2 YNNKEL (reference sequence). Trimming removed 2 bases from V and 2 bases from J; junction bases left unmatched: 5. The CDR3 nucleotides are TGTGCCAGCAGCCAACCTGGGACTAGCGGGTACACAGATACGCAGTATTTT. Its translation is CASSQPGTSGYTDTQYF.

The chain carries TRBV29-1 and TRBJ1-2, with D possibly TRBD1 on 5 matching bases. Between the trimmed V and J ends, which lost 7 bases and 4 bases, there was a span of 13 bases. This CDR3 region has 12 residues. The V gene's germline CDR1 is SQVTM and CDR2 ANQGSEA. The DNA of the CDR3 is TGCAGCGCCCTGGGCGGGGCCTATGGCTACACCTTC. Amino acid sequence: CSALGGAYGYTF.

The chain carries TRBV28 and TRBJ2-7, with TRBD1 as a possible D gene (6 bases). This CDR3 region has 18 residues. From germline, CDR1 is MDHEN and CDR2 SYDVKM. V was pared by 3 bases and J by 0 bases, with 21 bases between. As DNA, the CDR3 is TGTGCCAGCAGTTTCCAGGACAGCAATATAAGGGGCTCCTACGAGCAGTACTTC. This sequence encodes CASSFQDSNIRGSYEQYF.

The CDR3 DNA reads TGCGCCAGCAGTCGTTCGTTCGACTCCTACGAGCAGTACTTC. This sequence encodes CASSRSFDSYEQYF. The V call is TRBV5-1, the J call TRBJ2-7; D gene unclear. V was pared by 5 bases and J by 0 bases, with 12 bases between. The CDR3 covers 14 residues. The germline V gene encodes CDR1 SGHRS and CDR2 YFSETQ.

The V gene is TRBV7-2, the J gene TRBJ2-5, with D perhaps matching TRBD1 or TRBD2 (6 bases each). The V end was cut by 0 bases, the J end by 5 bases, with 13 bases between. This CDR3 comprises 15 residues. The germline V gene has CDR1 SGHTA and CDR2 FQGNSA. CDR3 sequence reads: CASSLAWGAWETQYF. CDR3 nucleotide sequence: TGTGCCAGCAGCTTAGCGTGGGGGGCTTGGGAGACCCAGTACTTC.

This rearrangement joins TRBV25-1 to TRBJ2-7, with TRBD2 matching 9 bases. Trimming cost V 3 bases and J 3 bases; bases outside gene matches: 9. The length of the CDR3 is 16 residues. The germline gives CDR1 MGHDK, CDR2 SYGVNS. CDR3: CASSDPQAGGRYEQYF. The CDR3 DNA sequence: TGTGCCAGCAGTGATCCCCAAGCGGGAGGCCGCTACGAGCAGTACTTC.

The chain couples TRBV11-2 to TRBJ2-1, with 10 bases matching TRBD2. Trimming took 5 bases from V and 7 from J; bases not matched to a gene: 20. Germline CDR1 and CDR2: SGHAT and FQNNGV. The CDR3 contains 19 residues. CDR3 DNA: TGTGCCAGCAGCCCGTGGAAACCGTGGCCTAGCGGGAGAAGGAATGAGCAGTTCTTC. Amino acid sequence: CASSPWKPWPSGRRNEQFF.

The CDR3 protein is CASRAYPTLAGASERETQYF. Here the CDR3 DNA reads TGTGCCAGCAGAGCCTACCCCACATTAGCGGGAGCGAGTGAGAGAGAGACCCAGTACTTC. The V call is TRBV2, the J call TRBJ2-5; 9 positions match TRBD2. CDR3 length: 20 amino acids. Trimming cost V 6 bases and J 4 bases; bases outside gene matches: 24. CDR1 is SNHLY and CDR2 is FYNNEI in the germline V gene.

The chain recombines TRBV7-2 with TRBJ2-7, with TRBD1 matching over 12 bases. The germline CDR1 and CDR2 sequences are SGHTA and FQGNSA. After removal of 5 bases from V and 6 bases from J, the junction contained 8 bases not matched to a gene. The CDR3 runs to 15 residues. The CDR3 protein is CASSTSGTGGREQYF. In DNA form, the CDR3 reads TGTGCCAGCAGCACGTCCGGGACAGGGGGCCGCGAGCAGTACTTC.

V usage is TRBV18 and J usage is TRBJ2-5, with 9 nucleotides matching TRBD1. The germline V gene encodes CDR1 KGHSH and CDR2 LQKENI. V lost 2 bases, J lost 5 bases, and 9 bases stayed unmatched. This CDR3 is built from 16 residues. DNA of the CDR3: TGTGCCAGCTCACCATCGACAGGGGGGAGTCAGGAGACCCAGTACTTC. This gives the protein CASSPSTGGSQETQYF.

This chain joins TRBV11-2 and TRBJ1-5, with TRBD1 as a possible D gene (5 bases). Germline loops: CDR1 SGHAT, CDR2 FQNNGV. CDR3 length: 15 residues. V lost 5 bases to trimming and J lost 0 bases, with 11 bases between them. The CDR3 nucleotides read TGTGCCAGCAGCGACGTGGGGGGTAGCAATCAGCCCCAGCATTTT. Translated: CASSDVGGSNQPQHF.